The 20 T cell receptor beta chains below were found in one sample sequenced in a study of blood T cell repertoires in COVID-19. Measured with immunoSEQ multiplex PCR; TCRdb has only the in-frame clones, and not every one. Among 150,000 or so clones listed, approximately 86% were seen once. Sequences were obtained from peripheral blood. Receptor source: a woman in her 40s with active or convalescent COVID-19.

This chain links TRBV18 with TRBJ2-7; 9 nucleotides match TRBD1. Germline V CDR1 and CDR2: KGHSH, LQKENI. Trimming at V came to 3 bases and at J to 6 bases, leaving 6 bases not matched to a gene. The CDR3 loop spans 14 amino acids. The CDR3 DNA is TGTGCCAGCTCACCCGGGACAGGGAATTCCGAGCAGTACTTC. Translation gives CASSPGTGNSEQYF.

The genes are TRBV19 and TRBJ2-2, with TRBD2 matching over 7 bases. V was pared by 6 bases and J by 7 bases, with 14 bases of the junction left unmatched. CDR3 length: 16 amino acids. Germline V gene sequence: CDR1 LNHDA, CDR2 SQIVND (reference sequence). CDR3 sequence (DNA): TGTGCCAGTAGGAGCCGGGACTACCTAGGCAACGGGGAGCTGTTTTTT. It is translated as CASRSRDYLGNGELFF. Based on the CDR3 plus reference TRBV19 and TRBJ2-2, the full variable domain is DGGITQSPKYLFRKEGQNVTLSCEQNLNHDAMYWYRQDPGQGLRLIYYSQIVNDFQKGDIAEGYSVSREKKESFPLTVTSAQKNPTAFYLCASRSRDYLGNGELFFGEGSRLTVL.

This clone was found many times. The CDR3 bases are TGTGCCAGCAGCCAATCATCTTCCACAGGGGAGCTGTTTTTT. Protein sequence: CASSQSSSTGELFF. The chain links TRBV16 to TRBJ2-2; D call uncertain. V was pared by 0 bases and J by 8 bases, with 10 bases between. CDR1 is KGHSY, CDR2 FQNENV, per germline. This CDR3 comprises 14 residues.

The chain employs TRBV30 and TRBJ1-6; no definite D call. CDR3 length: 15 amino acids. Germline assignment: CDR1 GTSNPN and CDR2 SVGIG (reference sequence). V gave up 1 base and J gave up 6 bases, with 13 bases separating them. The CDR3 sequence: CAWSDRGKGNSPLHF. The CDR3 region has the DNA TGTGCCTGGAGTGATCGGGGAAAGGGTAATTCACCCCTCCACTTT.

The V gene is TRBV7-6, the J gene TRBJ1-4; possible D gene TRBD1, 5 bases. Germline V gives CDR1 SGHVS, CDR2 FNYEAQ. CDR3 length equals 20 residues. The ends were cut back, 1 base at V and 3 bases at J, with 24 bases in the middle. The CDR3, as DNA: TGTGCCAGCAGCTTAGTTATGGGGTCCCTTGGGGGGACCCCTAATGAAAAACTGTTTTTT. This sequence encodes CASSLVMGSLGGTPNEKLFF.

The chain uses TRBV25-1 and TRBJ2-1, with TRBD2 identical over 7 bases. The CDR3 contains 15 residues. V dropped 6 bases and J dropped 0; count of bases not matched to a gene: 5. CDR1 and CDR2 (germline): MGHDK, SYGVNS. The CDR3 loop is CASRRSGGSYNEQFF. CDR3 sequence (DNA): TGTGCCAGCAGGCGGTCGGGGGGCTCCTACAATGAGCAGTTCTTC.

Here the CDR3 reads CASSLAGTGDNSPLHF. As DNA, the CDR3 is TGTGCCAGCAGCTTAGCCGGGACAGGGGATAATTCACCCCTCCACTTT. The chain links TRBV7-9 to TRBJ1-6; 10 bases agree with TRBD1. This CDR3 contains 16 residues. After removal of 0 bases from V and 5 bases from J, the junction contained 1 base not matched to a gene. CDR1 is SEHNR and CDR2 is FQNEAQ in the germline V gene (reference sequence).

The V gene is TRBV9, the J gene TRBJ2-5, with 9 bases lining up with TRBD1. Germline lookup yields CDR1 SGDLS and CDR2 YYNGEE. V was clipped by 0 bases and J by 2 bases; unmatched bases: 23. This CDR3 comprises 22 residues. CDR3 loop: CASSVGFGGPTGGMAQQETQYF. CDR3 sequence (DNA): TGTGCCAGCAGCGTAGGTTTTGGAGGACCCACAGGGGGCATGGCCCAACAAGAGACCCAGTACTTC.

This chain links TRBV27 with TRBJ1-1; the D is unclear. This CDR3 is built from 16 residues. The V gene lost 2 bases and the J gene lost 5 bases, with 18 bases spanning the gap. Germline CDR1 and CDR2: MNHEY and SMNVEV (reference sequence). The CDR3 protein is CASSLQAGLGNTEAFF. CDR3 nucleotides: TGTGCCAGCAGTTTACAGGCCGGGCTCGGGAATACTGAAGCTTTCTTT.

The chain carries TRBV6-6 and TRBJ1-4; unclear D gene. The CDR3 sequence is 15 residues long. CDR1 is MNHNY and CDR2 is SVGAGI in the germline V gene (reference sequence). V was shortened by 5 bases and J by 2 bases, with 12 bases between the two germline ends. The CDR3 is CASSRLGGTNEKLFF. The DNA of the CDR3 is TGTGCCAGCAGTCGACTCGGCGGGACTAATGAAAAACTGTTTTTT.

The rearrangement joins TRBV15 to TRBJ1-2; D possibly corresponds to TRBD1 (5 bases). V lost 0 bases to trimming and J lost 1 base, with 9 bases between them. CDR1 and CDR2 (germline): LNHNV, YYDKDF (reference sequence). The CDR3 extends over 15 amino acids. The CDR3 bases are TGTGCCACCAGCAGAGAGACAGAACTTAACTATGGCTACACCTTC. It yields the protein CATSRETELNYGYTF.

This clone was counted only a few times. The chain links TRBV5-1 to TRBJ1-2; TRBD1 matches at 10 bases. There are 17 residues in the CDR3. V shed 3 bases, J shed 3 bases, and the junction held 11 bases outside the gene matches. The germline V gene encodes CDR1 SGHRS and CDR2 YFSETQ. CDR3 sequence reads: CASSSFGQGDVDYGYTF. CDR3 nucleotides: TGCGCCAGCAGCTCCTTCGGACAGGGGGATGTTGACTATGGCTACACCTTC.

The V gene is TRBV14, the J gene TRBJ2-5; 10 nucleotides line up with TRBD1. This CDR3 is built from 17 residues. The ends lost 0 bases at V and 1 base at J; junction bases unmatched: 5. Per germline, CDR1 SGHDN and CDR2 FVKESK. The CDR3 here is CASSQERGTGVQETQYF. CDR3 sequence (DNA): TGTGCCAGCAGCCAAGAACGGGGGACAGGGGTCCAAGAGACCCAGTACTTC.

V usage is TRBV28 and J usage is TRBJ1-1; 7 bases fit TRBD1. The germline V gene encodes CDR1 MDHEN and CDR2 SYDVKM. The CDR3 is made up of 16 amino acids. V was pared by 1 base and J by 4 bases, with 9 bases of the junction left unmatched. CDR3 coding DNA: TGTGCCAGCAGTTTATTGGCACCGGGACAGCTCACTGAAGCTTTCTTT. Translating it yields CASSLLAPGQLTEAFF. The complete variable domain, with remaining parts taken from reference TRBV28 and TRBJ1-1, reads DVKVTQSSRYLVKRTGEKVFLECVQDMDHENMFWYRQDPGLGLRLIYFSYDVKMKEKGDIPEGYSVSREKKERFSLILESASTNQTSMYLCASSLLAPGQLTEAFFGQGTRLTVV.

The rearrangement uses TRBV3-1 (or the pseudogene TRBV3-2) and TRBJ1-2, with 7 nucleotides matching TRBD1. Per germline, CDR1 LGHDT and CDR2 YNNKEL (reference sequence). The CDR3 loop spans 12 amino acids. V was clipped by 3 bases and J by 8 bases; unmatched bases: 3. CDR3: CASSQRGLGYTF. The DNA for the CDR3 is TGTGCCAGCAGCCAGAGGGGGCTAGGCTACACCTTC.

V usage is TRBV7-6 and J usage is TRBJ1-1; D gene uncertain. CDR3 length equals 14 residues. The V gene's germline CDR1 is SGHVS and CDR2 FNYEAQ. The V and J ends lost 3 bases and 7 bases respectively, with 15 bases between them. The CDR3 DNA sequence: TGTGCCAGCAGCTTGTCCAATACGAACGGTGAAGCTTTCTTT. Protein: CASSLSNTNGEAFF.

The chain carries TRBV5-6 and TRBJ2-1; TRBD2 aligns across 9 bases. V was pared by 4 bases and J by 2 bases, with 7 bases of the junction left unmatched. The CDR3 extends over 16 amino acids. Germline lookup yields CDR1 SGHDT and CDR2 YYEEEE. The CDR3 here is CASSRLAEGAYNEQFF. The CDR3 DNA reads TGTGCCAGCAGCCGACTAGCGGAGGGGGCCTACAATGAGCAGTTCTTC.

This clone was seen a few times. The chain uses TRBV10-3 and TRBJ1-1; TRBD1 is a possible D gene (5 bases). Trimming removed 6 bases from V and 1 base from J, with 15 bases in between. In germline, CDR1 is ENHRY, CDR2 SYGVKD. CDR3 length equals 15 residues. The CDR3 DNA reads TGTGCCATCAGCGCTGATGGGGGGAGGAACACTGAAGCTTTCTTT. Its translation: CAISADGGRNTEAFF.

The genes are TRBV6-5 and TRBJ2-1, with 10 bases aligning to TRBD1. V shed 6 bases, J shed 3 bases, and the junction held 5 bases outside the gene matches. Germline values: CDR1 MNHEY, CDR2 SVGAGI. The CDR3 has 15 residues. CDR3 coding DNA: TGTGCCAGCAGCCTCTGGGACAGGGGCTACAATGAGCAGTTCTTC. This codes for CASSLWDRGYNEQFF.

This chain links TRBV5-4 with TRBJ2-7; 8 bases map to TRBD1. Germline values: CDR1 SGHNT, CDR2 YYREEE (reference sequence). The CDR3 extends over 15 amino acids. Losses at the gene ends were 4 bases for V and 2 bases for J; bases not matched to a gene: 8. The CDR3 nucleotides are TGTGCCAGCAGCCCCGACAGGGGCGTTGCCTACGAGCAGTACTTC. Translation: CASSPDRGVAYEQYF.